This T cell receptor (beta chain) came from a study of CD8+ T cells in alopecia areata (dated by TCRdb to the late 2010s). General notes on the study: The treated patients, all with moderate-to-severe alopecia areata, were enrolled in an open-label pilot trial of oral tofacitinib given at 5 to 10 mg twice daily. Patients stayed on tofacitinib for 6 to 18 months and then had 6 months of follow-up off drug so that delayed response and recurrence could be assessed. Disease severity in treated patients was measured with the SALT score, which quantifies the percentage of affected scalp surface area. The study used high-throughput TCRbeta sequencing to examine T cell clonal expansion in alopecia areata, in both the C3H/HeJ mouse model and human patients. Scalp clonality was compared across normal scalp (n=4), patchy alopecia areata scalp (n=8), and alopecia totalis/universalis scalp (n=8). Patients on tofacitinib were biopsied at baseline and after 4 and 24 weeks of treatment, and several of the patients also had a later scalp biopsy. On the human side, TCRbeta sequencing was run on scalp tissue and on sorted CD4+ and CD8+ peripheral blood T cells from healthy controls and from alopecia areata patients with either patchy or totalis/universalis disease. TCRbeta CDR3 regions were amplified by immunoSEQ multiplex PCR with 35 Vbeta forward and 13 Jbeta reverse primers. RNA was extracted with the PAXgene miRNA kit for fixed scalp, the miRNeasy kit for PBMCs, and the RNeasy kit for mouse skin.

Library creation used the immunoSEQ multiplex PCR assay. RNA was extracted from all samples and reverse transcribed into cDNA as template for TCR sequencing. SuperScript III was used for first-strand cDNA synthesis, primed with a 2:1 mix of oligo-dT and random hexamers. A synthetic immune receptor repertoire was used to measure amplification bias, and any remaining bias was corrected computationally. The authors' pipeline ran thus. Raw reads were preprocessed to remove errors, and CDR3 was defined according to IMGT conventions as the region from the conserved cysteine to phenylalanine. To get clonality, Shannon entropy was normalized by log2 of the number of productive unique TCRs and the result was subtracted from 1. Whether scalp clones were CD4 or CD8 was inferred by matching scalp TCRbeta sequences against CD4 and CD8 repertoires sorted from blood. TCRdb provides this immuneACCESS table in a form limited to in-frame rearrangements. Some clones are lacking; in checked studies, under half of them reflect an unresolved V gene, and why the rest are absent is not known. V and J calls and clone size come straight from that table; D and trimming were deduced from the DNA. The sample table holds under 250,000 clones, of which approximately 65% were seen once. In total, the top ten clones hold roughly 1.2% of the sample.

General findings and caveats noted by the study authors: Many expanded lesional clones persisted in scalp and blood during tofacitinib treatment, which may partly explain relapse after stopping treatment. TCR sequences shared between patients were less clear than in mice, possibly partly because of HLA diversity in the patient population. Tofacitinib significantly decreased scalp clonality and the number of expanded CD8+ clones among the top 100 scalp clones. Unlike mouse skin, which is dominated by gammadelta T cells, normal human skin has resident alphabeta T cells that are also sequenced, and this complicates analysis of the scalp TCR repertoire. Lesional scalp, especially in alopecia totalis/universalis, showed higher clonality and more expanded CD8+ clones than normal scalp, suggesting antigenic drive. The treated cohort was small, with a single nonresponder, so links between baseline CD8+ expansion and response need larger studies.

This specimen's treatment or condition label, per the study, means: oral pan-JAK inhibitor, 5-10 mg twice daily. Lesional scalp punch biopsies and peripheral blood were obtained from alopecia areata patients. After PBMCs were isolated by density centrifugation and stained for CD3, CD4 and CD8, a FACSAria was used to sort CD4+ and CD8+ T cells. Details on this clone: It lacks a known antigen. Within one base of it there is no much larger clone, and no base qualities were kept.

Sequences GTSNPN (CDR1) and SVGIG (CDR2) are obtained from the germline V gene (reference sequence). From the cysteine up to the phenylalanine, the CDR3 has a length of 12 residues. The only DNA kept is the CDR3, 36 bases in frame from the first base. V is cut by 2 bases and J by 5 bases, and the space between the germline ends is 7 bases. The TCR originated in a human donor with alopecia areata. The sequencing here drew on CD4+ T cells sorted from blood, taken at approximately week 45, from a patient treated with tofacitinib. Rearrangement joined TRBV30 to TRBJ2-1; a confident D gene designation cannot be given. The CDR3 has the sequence CAWSNNNNEQFF. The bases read TGTGCCTGGAGTAACAACAACAATGAGCAGTTCTTC.